The 28 T cell receptor beta chains reported below all come from one sample, sequenced in a study of T cells in Graves' hyperthyroidism and ophthalmopathy. RNA transcripts served as the template for amplifying TCR beta CDR3 regions. RT-PCR in the first round (using the HTBI primer set) targeted the TCR CDR3. TCRdb reprocessed the multiplex PCR reads with MiXCR, giving one entry per CDR3 protein. This sample carries about 400,000 distinct CDR3 sequences, under 15% of them seen once, and the ten largest clones take less than 35%. Sequences were obtained from blood. These receptors were taken from a woman in her twenties or thirties with Graves' hyperthyroidism.

V and J are TRBV11-2 and TRBJ1-6; D possibly corresponds to TRBD1 (5 bases). Germline V CDR1 and CDR2: SGHAT, FQNNGV. The CDR3 loop spans 17 amino acids. Trimming removed 5 bases at V and 9 bases at J, with 23 bases between. The CDR3 nucleotides read TGTGCCAGCAGCCGATGGCAGGGCGATGAGAAAGGTTCACCCCTCCACTTT. Protein sequence: CASSRWQGDEKGSPLHF. Complete variable domain (other parts from reference TRBV11-2 and TRBJ1-6): EAGVAQSPRYKIIEKRQSVAFWCNPISGHATLYWYQQILGQGPKLLIQFQNNGVVDDSQLPKDRFSAERLKGVDSTLKIQPAKLEDSAVYLCASSRWQGDEKGSPLHFGNGTRLTVT.

Regarding this clonotype: At one end the junction does not follow the germline gene, possibly because of a read error. This rearrangement joins TRBV7-3 to TRBJ2-2, with D perhaps matching TRBD1 or TRBD2 (6 bases each). Germline V gene data show CDR1 as SGHTA and CDR2 as FQGTGA. This CDR3 has 15 residues. CDR3: CTSSLIGGPTGELLF. CDR3 in DNA: TGTACCAGCAGCTTAATTGGGGGGCCCACCGGGGAGCTGCTTTTT.

This clonotype was observed at least ten times. This sequence joins TRBV28 and TRBJ2-5; D may be TRBD1 (5 bases). Deletions cut 3 bases from V and 4 bases from J, with 18 bases between. The CDR3 runs to 16 residues. Germline CDR1 reads MDHEN; CDR2 reads SYDVKM. CDR3 sequence reads: CASSFEGRVDGETQYF. CDR3 nucleotide sequence: TGTGCCAGCAGTTTCGAAGGCAGGGTGGATGGAGAGACCCAGTACTTC.

The table lists this clonotype with a few counts. The J gene is TRBJ2-1, the V gene TRBV7-6; 8 nucleotides line up with TRBD2. Germline values: CDR1 SGHVS, CDR2 FNYEAQ. Germline trimming cut 5 bases from V and 2 bases from J; bases unmatched to any gene: 11. The CDR3 length is 17 residues. The CDR3 DNA sequence: TGTGCCAGCAGCCCCACTTTGGGGCGGGGGGCCTACAATGAGCAGTTCTTC. Protein sequence: CASSPTLGRGAYNEQFF.

This clonotype was observed at least ten times. V and J are TRBV20-1 and TRBJ1-5; 9 nucleotides align to TRBD1. Germline loops: CDR1 DFQATT, CDR2 SNEGSKA (reference sequence). Unmatched junction bases numbered 2, after V lost 1 base and J lost 4 bases. The CDR3 spans 14 residues. CDR3 in amino acids: CSARVGTGNQPQHF. The CDR3 DNA reads TGCAGTGCTAGAGTGGGGACAGGGAATCAGCCCCAGCATTTT.

This clonotype was observed many times. V usage is TRBV12-3 or TRBV12-4 and J usage is TRBJ1-1, with D perhaps TRBD1 (6 bases). CDR3 size: 16 residues. Deletions cut 6 bases from V and 0 bases from J, with 17 bases between. The DNA of the CDR3 is TGTGCCAGCAGCAGCAAGAGGGGACACTTGAACACTGAAGCTTTCTTT. Translation: CASSSKRGHLNTEAFF.

Ten or more counts support this clonotype. The V gene is TRBV28, the J gene TRBJ2-7, with a possible D match to TRBD2 (5 bases). Germline CDR1 reads MDHEN; CDR2 reads SYDVKM. The V gene lost 2 bases and the J gene lost 9 bases, with 8 bases spanning the gap. The CDR3 is 11 residues long. The CDR3 DNA follows: TGTGCCAGCAGTTTAGCGGCGGGGCAGTACTTC. It is translated as CASSLAAGQYF.

This clonotype was counted a few times. The V call is TRBV9, the J call TRBJ2-2; 10 bases agree with TRBD2. Trimming removed 3 bases from V and 3 bases from J; junction bases left unmatched: 11. Germline CDR1 SGDLS, CDR2 YYNGEE. The CDR3 runs 18 residues. The CDR3 region is CASSESPSGRGDTGELFF. The CDR3 DNA sequence: TGTGCCAGCAGCGAGTCCCCTAGCGGGAGAGGTGACACCGGGGAGCTGTTTTTT.

This clonotype was recorded a few times. The rearrangement joins TRBV18 to TRBJ2-1, with D unclear. CDR3 length: 18 amino acids. V was trimmed by 3 bases and J by 0 bases, leaving 18 bases between them. The germline CDR1 and CDR2 sequences are KGHSH and LQKENI. CDR3 nucleotides: TGTGCCAGCTCACCCAAAGGCCTCGGCTTAAACTCCTACAATGAGCAGTTCTTC. Amino acid sequence: CASSPKGLGLNSYNEQFF.

This clonotype was observed a few times. The chain has TRBV5-1 and TRBJ1-1; 11 positions agree with TRBD1. CDR1 and CDR2 from the germline V gene are SGHRS and YFSETQ. V lost 4 bases and J lost 2; bases outside the gene matches: 7. The CDR3 length is 16 residues. CDR3 bases: TGCGCCAGCAGCAAAGGACAGGGGGCGTTCAACACTGAAGCTTTCTTT. This encodes CASSKGQGAFNTEAFF.

This clonotype was counted many times. The V call is TRBV5-5, the J call TRBJ2-7, with 8 bases identical to TRBD2. This CDR3 has 15 residues. J gave up 5 bases and V 5 bases, and 12 bases lay outside the gene matches. Per the germline V gene, CDR1 is SGHKS and CDR2 is YYEKEE (reference sequence). CDR3 nucleotides: TGTGCCAGCAGTCGGATCGGACTAGCTGAAGACGAGCAGTACTTC. Translation gives CASSRIGLAEDEQYF.

This clonotype came up many times. V gene TRBV2 combines with J gene TRBJ1-1; D remains unclear. The germline CDR1 and CDR2 sequences are SNHLY and FYNNEI. This CDR3 has 14 residues. V dropped 7 bases and J dropped 5 bases, with 17 bases sitting between them. This CDR3 reads CASIGSSQRTEAFF. CDR3 in DNA: TGTGCCAGCATAGGGTCTTCCCAGCGGACTGAAGCTTTCTTT.

This clonotype was detected many times. The V and J genes are TRBV13 and TRBJ2-7; TRBD2 aligns across 7 bases. CDR3 length: 16 amino acids. Germline trimming cut 3 bases from V and 5 bases from J; bases unmatched to any gene: 13. CDR1 PRHDT and CDR2 FYEKMQ come from the germline V gene (reference sequence). The CDR3 spells CASSLAGVGGAHEQYF. The CDR3 DNA reads as TGTGCCAGCAGCTTGGCGGGGGTAGGAGGGGCCCACGAGCAGTACTTC.

J is TRBJ2-7 and V is TRBV5-1, with 7 bases matching TRBD1. V lost 4 bases to trimming and J lost 6 bases; unmatched junction nucleotides: 7. This CDR3 contains 13 residues. The germline gives CDR1 SGHRS, CDR2 YFSETQ. CDR3 sequence: CASSGQDRSEQYF. CDR3 bases: TGCGCCAGCAGCGGACAGGATCGGAGCGAGCAGTACTTC.

The CDR3 sequence: CASSSPGREAFF. CDR3 coding DNA: TGTGCCAGCAGCTCCCCGGGACGTGAAGCTTTCTTT. V and J are TRBV6-2 or TRBV6-3 and TRBJ1-1, with a tentative D call TRBD1 (5 bases). Germline-derived CDR1 and CDR2 are MNHEY and SVGEGT. This CDR3 has 12 amino acids. Between the trimmed V and J ends, which lost 6 bases and 7 bases, there was a span of 12 bases.

This clonotype was detected only a few times. This sequence joins TRBV5-1 and TRBJ2-1, with D uncertain. The germline V gene has CDR1 SGHRS and CDR2 YFSETQ. Trimming shortened V by 0 bases and J by 9 bases, and 7 bases separated the two germline ends. This CDR3 is 12 amino acids long. The CDR3 protein is CASSLVESEQFF. CDR3 in DNA: TGCGCCAGCAGCTTGGTGGAGAGTGAGCAGTTCTTC. Using reference TRBV5-1 and TRBJ2-1 for the parts outside the CDR3, the full variable domain is KAGVTQTPRYLIKTRGQQVTLSCSPISGHRSVSWYQQTPGQGLQFLFEYFSETQRNKGNFPGRFSGRQFSNSRSEMNVSTLELGDSALYLCASSLVESEQFFGPGTRLTVL.

Concerning this clonotype itself: A clone one base away is much larger, so this may be a read error. The V gene is TRBV28, the J gene TRBJ1-1, with unresolved D. The V gene's germline CDR1 is MDHEN and CDR2 SYDVKM. Trimming stripped 8 bases from V and 0 bases from J, with 13 bases between. This CDR3 comprises 14 residues. The CDR3 DNA sequence: TGTGCCAGCGACGGACTATTGATGAACACTGAAGCTTTCTTT. Translation: CASDGLLMNTEAFF.

Of note for this clonotype: A much larger clone is a single base away; this may be a read error. The V call is TRBV12-3 or TRBV12-4, the J call TRBJ2-7, with 8 bases fitting TRBD1. There are 15 residues in the CDR3. Trimming removed 1 base from V and 1 base from J; junction bases left unmatched: 3. This chain's CDR3 is CASSLEDRASYEQYF. As DNA, the CDR3 is TGTGCCAGCAGTTTAGAGGACAGGGCTTCCTACGAGCAGTACTTC.

The chain is built from TRBV5-1 and TRBJ2-3; no reliable D call. Per germline, CDR1 SGHRS and CDR2 YFSETQ. V lost 7 bases and J lost 4, with 16 bases in between. This CDR3 spans 14 amino acids. CDR3 in amino acids: CASAASARPDTQYF. The CDR3 DNA is TGCGCCAGCGCTGCTTCCGCTCGGCCAGATACGCAGTATTTT.

This clonotype was counted ten times or more. The chain recombines TRBV30 with TRBJ2-2; 7 nucleotides agree with TRBD1. This CDR3 is 14 amino acids long. V dropped 2 bases and J dropped 1; count of bases not matched to a gene: 1. Germline-derived CDR1 and CDR2 are GTSNPN and SVGIG (reference sequence). CDR3 DNA sequence: TGTGCCTGGAGTCGGACAGGGAACACCGGGGAGCTGTTTTTT. As protein: CAWSRTGNTGELFF.

This clonotype was detected ten times or more. The chain links TRBV24-1 to TRBJ2-1, with 14 nucleotides matching TRBD2. J lost 8 bases, V lost 9 bases, and 17 bases had no gene match. CDR1 and CDR2 (germline): KGHDR, SFDVKD. There are 18 residues in the CDR3. The CDR3 loop reads CATEGSGTSGSWGDEQFF. CDR3 sequence (DNA): TGTGCCACCGAAGGCTCCGGGACTAGCGGGAGTTGGGGGGATGAGCAGTTCTTC.

The rearrangement uses TRBV10-2 and TRBJ2-3; D perhaps matches TRBD2 (5 bases). The V gene lost 6 bases and the J gene lost 9 bases, with 16 bases spanning the gap. The CDR3 length is 13 residues. From germline, CDR1 is WSHSY and CDR2 SAAADI. The CDR3 coding sequence is TGCGCCAGCAGCCGGGGTATGAGGGAAACGCAGTATTTT. It translates to CASSRGMRETQYF.

In its sample, this clonotype was seen many times. CDR3 DNA sequence: TGTGCCAGCAGCCAAGGAAGCGGGAGTAACAATGAGCAGTTCTTC. Its protein product is CASSQGSGSNNEQFF. This rearrangement joins TRBV3-1 to TRBJ2-1, with 8 nucleotides matching TRBD2. Germline CDR1 is LGHDT and CDR2 is YNNKEL (reference sequence). The CDR3 covers 15 residues. The V and J ends lost 1 base and 5 bases, in that order; junction bases with no gene match: 4.

V gene TRBV12-3 or TRBV12-4 combines with J gene TRBJ2-1; D is tentatively TRBD1 or TRBD2 (5 bases each). CDR3 length: 12 amino acids. V was shortened by 6 bases and J by 9 bases, with 12 bases between the two germline ends. The DNA of the CDR3 is TGTGCCAGCAGGTGGGACCGGGGTGAGCAGTTCTTC. This codes for CASRWDRGEQFF.

The V call is TRBV6-1, the J call TRBJ2-1, with 9 bases lining up with TRBD2. The CDR3 has 15 amino acids. Germline CDR1 is MNHNS and CDR2 is SASEGT. The J segment lost 5 bases and the V segment lost 0 bases, leaving 2 bases of the junction unmatched. This chain's CDR3 is CASSEATSGNNEQFF. CDR3 coding DNA: TGTGCCAGCAGTGAAGCGACTAGCGGAAACAATGAGCAGTTCTTC.

A few counts support this clonotype. The chain employs TRBV6-4 and TRBJ2-1, with 11 nucleotides matching TRBD2. V trimming: 7 bases; J trimming: 2 bases; junction bases outside the gene matches: 7. Per germline, CDR1 MRHNA and CDR2 SNTAGT. The CDR3 extends over 16 amino acids. CDR3 loop: CASKPTSGSPYNEQFF. The CDR3 coding sequence is TGTGCCAGCAAGCCTACTAGCGGGAGCCCCTACAATGAGCAGTTCTTC.

A few counts support this clonotype. The CDR3 DNA reads as TGTGCCAGCTCACCACCTTGGAAGCGGGACGGGGAGCAGTTCTTC. Amino acids: CASSPPWKRDGEQFF. The gene calls are TRBV18 and TRBJ2-1; 7 nucleotides line up with TRBD2. This CDR3 comprises 15 residues. CDR1 is KGHSH, CDR2 LQKENI, per germline. V lost 0 bases to trimming and J lost 10 bases; unmatched junction nucleotides: 9. Based on the CDR3 plus reference TRBV18 and TRBJ2-1, the full variable domain is NAGVMQNPRHLVRRRGQEARLRCSPMKGHSHVYWYRQLPEEGLKFMVYLQKENIIDESGMPKERFSAEFPKEGPSILRIQQVVRGDSAAYFCASSPPWKRDGEQFFGPGTRLTVL.

The V and J genes are TRBV27 and TRBJ1-1; D is undetermined. Germline V gene data show CDR1 as MNHEY and CDR2 as SMNVEV (reference sequence). This CDR3 comprises 13 residues. V was cut by 5 bases and J by 6 bases, with 13 bases left in between. Written as DNA, the CDR3 is TGTGCCAGCAGTCCAACGACCTACGCTGAAGCTTTCTTT. Translated, it gives CASSPTTYAEAFF.